The clone carrying this T cell receptor (beta chain) was seen ten or more times. Its antigen is currently unknown. These data originate in a study of neurological immune-mediated disorders. In Maryland, USA, blood bank volunteers were the healthy controls. Unsorted libraries used 2 million PBMCs kept at -80 degrees C. Findings and caveats of the study: Multiple sclerosis, the disease with the least TCR clonal expansion, fell below healthy controls, whereas HTLV-1-associated myelopathy showed the most.

The length of the CDR3 is 14 residues. Germline CDR1 and CDR2: SGHTA and FQGNSA. V was shortened by 1 base and J by 1 base, with 7 bases between the two germline ends. With 10-nucleotide random UMIs included, cDNA was synthesized by 5'RACE. One entry per CDR3 protein results from TCRdb running MiXCR on the 5' RACE reads. The sample carries over 13,000 distinct CDR3 sequences, 10% recorded once. This sequence joins TRBV7-2 and TRBJ1-1, with D unresolved. The source material was PBMCs. The source is a woman in her thirties or forties in good health. Here the CDR3 reads CASSLVAANTEAFF. As DNA, the CDR3 is TGTGCCAGCAGCTTAGTCGCCGCGAACACTGAAGCTTTCTTT.